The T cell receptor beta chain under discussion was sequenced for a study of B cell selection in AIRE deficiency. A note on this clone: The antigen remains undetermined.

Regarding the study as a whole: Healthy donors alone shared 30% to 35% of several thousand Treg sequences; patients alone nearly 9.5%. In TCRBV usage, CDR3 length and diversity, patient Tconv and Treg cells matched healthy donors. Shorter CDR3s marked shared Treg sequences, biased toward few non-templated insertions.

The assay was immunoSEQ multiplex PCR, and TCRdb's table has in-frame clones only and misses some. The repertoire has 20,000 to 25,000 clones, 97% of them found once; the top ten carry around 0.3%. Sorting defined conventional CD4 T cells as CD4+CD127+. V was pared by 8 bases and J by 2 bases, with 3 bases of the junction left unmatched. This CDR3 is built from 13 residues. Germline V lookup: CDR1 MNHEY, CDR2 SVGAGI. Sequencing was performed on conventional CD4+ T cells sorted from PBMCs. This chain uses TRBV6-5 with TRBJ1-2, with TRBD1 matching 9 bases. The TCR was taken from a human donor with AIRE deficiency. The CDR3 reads CASGQGSNYGYTF. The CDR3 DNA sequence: TGTGCCAGCGGACAGGGGTCGAACTATGGCTACACCTTC.